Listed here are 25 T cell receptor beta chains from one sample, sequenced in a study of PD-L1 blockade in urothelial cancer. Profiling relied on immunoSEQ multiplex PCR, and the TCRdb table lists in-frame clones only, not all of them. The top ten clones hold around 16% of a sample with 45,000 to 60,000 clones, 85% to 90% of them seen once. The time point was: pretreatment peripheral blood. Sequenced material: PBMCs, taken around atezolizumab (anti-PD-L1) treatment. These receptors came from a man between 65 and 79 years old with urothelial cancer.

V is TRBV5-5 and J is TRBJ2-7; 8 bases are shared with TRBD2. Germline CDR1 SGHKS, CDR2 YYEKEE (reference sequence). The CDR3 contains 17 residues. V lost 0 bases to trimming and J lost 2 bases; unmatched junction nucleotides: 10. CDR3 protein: CASSLAGLGGGTYEQYF. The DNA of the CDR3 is TGTGCCAGCAGCTTGGCCGGTCTCGGGGGGGGGACCTACGAGCAGTACTTC.

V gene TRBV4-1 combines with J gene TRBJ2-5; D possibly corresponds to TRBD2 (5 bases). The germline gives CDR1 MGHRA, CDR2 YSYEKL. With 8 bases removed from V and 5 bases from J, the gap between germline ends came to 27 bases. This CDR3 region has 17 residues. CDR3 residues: CASRSVFGGVRGETQYF. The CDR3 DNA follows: TGCGCCAGCCGCTCTGTATTTGGTGGCGTGCGAGGGGAGACCCAGTACTTC.

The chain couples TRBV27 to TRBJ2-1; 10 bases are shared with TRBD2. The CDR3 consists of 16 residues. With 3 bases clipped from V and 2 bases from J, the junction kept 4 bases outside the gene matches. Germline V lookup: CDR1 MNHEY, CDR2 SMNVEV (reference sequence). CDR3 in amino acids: CASSFSSGGTYNEQFF. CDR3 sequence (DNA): TGTGCCAGCAGTTTTTCTAGCGGGGGCACCTACAATGAGCAGTTCTTC.

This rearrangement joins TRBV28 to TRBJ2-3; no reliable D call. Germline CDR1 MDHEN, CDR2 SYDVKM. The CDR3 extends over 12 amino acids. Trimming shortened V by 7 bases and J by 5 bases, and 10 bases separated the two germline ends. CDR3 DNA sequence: TGTGCCAGCACCCTAGAAGGAGATACGCAGTATTTT. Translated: CASTLEGDTQYF. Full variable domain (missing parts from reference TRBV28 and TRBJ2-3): DVKVTQSSRYLVKRTGEKVFLECVQDMDHENMFWYRQDPGLGLRLIYFSYDVKMKEKGDIPEGYSVSREKKERFSLILESASTNQTSMYLCASTLEGDTQYFGPGTRLTVL.

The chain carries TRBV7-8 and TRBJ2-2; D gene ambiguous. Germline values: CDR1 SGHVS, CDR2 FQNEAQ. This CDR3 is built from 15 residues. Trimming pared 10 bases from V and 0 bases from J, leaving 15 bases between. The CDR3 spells CAIGVAVSNTGELFF. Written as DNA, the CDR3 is TGTGCCATAGGAGTGGCGGTCTCGAACACCGGGGAGCTGTTTTTT.

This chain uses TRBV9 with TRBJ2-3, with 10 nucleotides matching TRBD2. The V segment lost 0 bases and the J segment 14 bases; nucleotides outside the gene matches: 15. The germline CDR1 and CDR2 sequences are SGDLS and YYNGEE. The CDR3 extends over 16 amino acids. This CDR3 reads CASSVDPQREGGYAYF. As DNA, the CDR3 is TGTGCCAGCAGCGTAGACCCACAGCGGGAGGGAGGATACGCGTATTTT.

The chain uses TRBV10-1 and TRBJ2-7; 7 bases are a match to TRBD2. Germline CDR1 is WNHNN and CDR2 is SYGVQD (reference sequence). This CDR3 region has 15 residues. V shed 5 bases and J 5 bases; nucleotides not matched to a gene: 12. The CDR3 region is CASSPGGAGKDEQYF. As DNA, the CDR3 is TGCGCCAGCAGTCCCGGGGGAGCGGGGAAGGACGAGCAGTACTTC.

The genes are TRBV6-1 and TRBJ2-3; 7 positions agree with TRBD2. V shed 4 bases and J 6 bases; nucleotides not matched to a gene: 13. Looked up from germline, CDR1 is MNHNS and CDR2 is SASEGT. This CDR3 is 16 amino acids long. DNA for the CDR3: TGTGCCAGCAGTGGGCCGAGGGGCGGGAGAGTGGATACGCAGTATTTT. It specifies CASSGPRGGRVDTQYF.

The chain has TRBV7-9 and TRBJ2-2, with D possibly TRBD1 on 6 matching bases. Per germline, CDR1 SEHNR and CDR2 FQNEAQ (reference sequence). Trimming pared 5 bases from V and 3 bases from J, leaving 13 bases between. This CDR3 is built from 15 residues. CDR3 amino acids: CASSLLTGHTGELFF. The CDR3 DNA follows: TGTGCCAGCAGCCTCTTGACAGGCCACACCGGGGAGCTGTTTTTT.

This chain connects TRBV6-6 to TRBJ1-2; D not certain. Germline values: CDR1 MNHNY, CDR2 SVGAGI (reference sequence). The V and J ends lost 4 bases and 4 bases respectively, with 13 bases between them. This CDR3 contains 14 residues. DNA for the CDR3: TGTGCCAGCAGTTCCCTCCGCGGTACCTATGGCTACACCTTC. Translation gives CASSSLRGTYGYTF.

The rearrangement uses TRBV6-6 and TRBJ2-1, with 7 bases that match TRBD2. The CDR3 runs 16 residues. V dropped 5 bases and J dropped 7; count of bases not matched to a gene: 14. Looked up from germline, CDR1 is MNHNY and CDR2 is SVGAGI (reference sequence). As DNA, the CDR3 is TGTGCCAGCAGTCCCGGGTTGGGGCGGGAGCAGAATGAGCAGTTCTTC. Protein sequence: CASSPGLGREQNEQFF.

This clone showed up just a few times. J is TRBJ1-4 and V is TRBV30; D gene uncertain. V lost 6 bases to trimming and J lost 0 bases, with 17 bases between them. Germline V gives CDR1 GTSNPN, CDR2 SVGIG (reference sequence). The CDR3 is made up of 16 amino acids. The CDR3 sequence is CACPFREYATNEKLFF. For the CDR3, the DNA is TGTGCCTGCCCTTTTCGGGAGTATGCAACTAATGAAAAACTGTTTTTT. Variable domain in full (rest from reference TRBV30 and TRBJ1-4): SQTIHQWPATLVQPVGSPLSLECTVEGTSNPNLYWYRQAAGRGLQLLFYSVGIGQISSEVPQNLSASRPQDRQFILSSKKLLLSDSGFYLCACPFREYATNEKLFFGSGTQLSVL.

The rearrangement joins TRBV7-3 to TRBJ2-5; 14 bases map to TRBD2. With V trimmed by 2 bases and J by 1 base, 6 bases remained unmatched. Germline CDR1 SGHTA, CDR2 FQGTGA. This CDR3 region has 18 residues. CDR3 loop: CASSLGGTSGSPQETQYF. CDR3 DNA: TGTGCCAGCAGCTTAGGGGGGACTAGCGGGAGCCCCCAAGAGACCCAGTACTTC.

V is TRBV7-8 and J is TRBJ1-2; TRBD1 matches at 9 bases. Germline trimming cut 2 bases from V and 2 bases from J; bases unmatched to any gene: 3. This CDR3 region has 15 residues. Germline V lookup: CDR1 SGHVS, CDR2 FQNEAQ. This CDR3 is CASSLRQGGNYGYTF. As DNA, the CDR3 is TGTGCCAGCAGCTTAAGACAGGGGGGAAACTATGGCTACACCTTC.

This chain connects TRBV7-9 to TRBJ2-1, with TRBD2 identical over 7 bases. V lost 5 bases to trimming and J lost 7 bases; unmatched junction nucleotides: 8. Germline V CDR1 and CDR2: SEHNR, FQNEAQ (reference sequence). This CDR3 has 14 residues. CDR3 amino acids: CASSRPEAGNEQFF. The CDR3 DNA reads TGTGCCAGCAGCCGGCCGGAAGCGGGGAATGAGCAGTTCTTC.

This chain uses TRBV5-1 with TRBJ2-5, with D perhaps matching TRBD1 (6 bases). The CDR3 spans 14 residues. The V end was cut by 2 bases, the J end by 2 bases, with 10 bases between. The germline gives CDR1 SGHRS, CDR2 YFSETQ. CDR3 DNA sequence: TGCGCCAGCAGCTTAGTGACAGGACAAGAGACCCAGTACTTC. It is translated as CASSLVTGQETQYF.

In DNA, the CDR3 is TGTGCCAGCAGCGAAAAGAAACTAGCGGCCCTCTCTGGGGCCAACGTCCTGACTTTC. Encoded protein: CASSEKKLAALSGANVLTF. This sequence joins TRBV9 and TRBJ2-6; 8 nucleotides match TRBD2. Germline CDR1 SGDLS, CDR2 YYNGEE. Germline trimming cut 3 bases from V and 0 bases from J; bases unmatched to any gene: 11. The CDR3 spans 19 residues.

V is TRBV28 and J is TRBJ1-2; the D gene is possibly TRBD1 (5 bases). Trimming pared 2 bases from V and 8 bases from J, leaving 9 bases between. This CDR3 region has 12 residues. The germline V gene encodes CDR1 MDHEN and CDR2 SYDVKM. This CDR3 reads CASSLQGRGYTF. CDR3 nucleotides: TGTGCCAGCAGTTTACAGGGTCGGGGCTACACCTTC.

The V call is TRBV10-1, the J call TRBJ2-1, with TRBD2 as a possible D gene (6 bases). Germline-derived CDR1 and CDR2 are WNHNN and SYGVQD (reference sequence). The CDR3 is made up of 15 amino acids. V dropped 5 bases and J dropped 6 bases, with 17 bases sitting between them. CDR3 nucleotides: TGCGCCAGCAGTCCAGCGGACATCGGGGGCAATGAGCAGTTCTTC. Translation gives CASSPADIGGNEQFF.

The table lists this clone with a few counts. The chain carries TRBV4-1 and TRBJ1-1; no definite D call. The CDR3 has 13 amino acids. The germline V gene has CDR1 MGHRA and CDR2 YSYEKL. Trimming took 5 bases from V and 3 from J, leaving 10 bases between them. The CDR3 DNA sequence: TGCGCCAGCAGCGTTTCAGAATACACTGAAGCTTTCTTT. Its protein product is CASSVSEYTEAFF.

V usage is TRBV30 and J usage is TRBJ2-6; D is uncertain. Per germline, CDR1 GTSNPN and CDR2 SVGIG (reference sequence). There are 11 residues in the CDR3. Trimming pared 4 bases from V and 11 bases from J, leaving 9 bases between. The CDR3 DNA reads TGTGCCTGGACCTATGCCGACGTCCTGACTTTC. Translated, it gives CAWTYADVLTF.

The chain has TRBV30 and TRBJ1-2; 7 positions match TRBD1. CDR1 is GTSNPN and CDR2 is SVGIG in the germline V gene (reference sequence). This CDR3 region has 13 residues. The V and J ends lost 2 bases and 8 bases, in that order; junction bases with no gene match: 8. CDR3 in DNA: TGTGCCTGGAGTTCCGAGGGGGCGGGGGGCTACACCTTC. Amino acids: CAWSSEGAGGYTF.

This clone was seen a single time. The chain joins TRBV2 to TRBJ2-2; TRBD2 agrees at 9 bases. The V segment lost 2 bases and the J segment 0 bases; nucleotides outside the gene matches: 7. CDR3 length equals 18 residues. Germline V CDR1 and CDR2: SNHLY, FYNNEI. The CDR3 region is CASSERPSGTTNTGELFF. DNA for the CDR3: TGTGCCAGCAGTGAAAGGCCTAGCGGGACTACGAACACCGGGGAGCTGTTTTTT.

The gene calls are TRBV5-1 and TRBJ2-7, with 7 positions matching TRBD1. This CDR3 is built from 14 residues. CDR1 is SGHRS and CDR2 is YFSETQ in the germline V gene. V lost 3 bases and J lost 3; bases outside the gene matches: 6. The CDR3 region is CASSSRDSFYEQYF. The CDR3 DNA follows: TGCGCCAGCAGCTCAAGGGACAGCTTCTACGAGCAGTACTTC.

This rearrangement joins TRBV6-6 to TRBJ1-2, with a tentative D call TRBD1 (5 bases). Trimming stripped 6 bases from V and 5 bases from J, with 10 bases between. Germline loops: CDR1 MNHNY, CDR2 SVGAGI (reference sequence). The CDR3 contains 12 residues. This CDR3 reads CASSPQEYGYTF. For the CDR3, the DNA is TGTGCCAGCAGCCCACAGGAATATGGCTACACCTTC.